Below, 32 T cell receptor beta chains from the same sample are listed, as sequenced in a study of blood T cell repertoires in COVID-19 (dated by TCRdb to between 2020 and 2021). Libraries were made using the immunoSEQ multiplex PCR assay. TCRdb's version of the immuneACCESS table is confined to in-frame rearrangements and falls short of the full clone set. An unresolved V gene accounts for under half of the shortfall where checked; the remainder is of unknown origin. This sample is represented by approximately 400,000 clones; about 90% of them were singletons. The ten biggest clones cover 1.3% of the sample. Sequenced: PBMCs or T cells enriched from blood (not recorded which). These receptors originate from a man aged 30 to 45 who had recovered from COVID-19.

The chain couples TRBV7-9 to TRBJ2-5, with 11 bases aligning to TRBD2. Germline-derived CDR1 and CDR2 are SEHNR and FQNEAQ (reference sequence). The CDR3 consists of 14 residues. J was trimmed by 3 bases and V by 5 bases; bases with no gene match: 2. The DNA for the CDR3 is TGTGCCAGCAGCATTAGCGGGGGGGAAGAGACCCAGTACTTC. Translation: CASSISGGEETQYF.

The chain carries TRBV10-3 and TRBJ1-6, with TRBD1 as a possible D gene (5 bases). The CDR3 is made up of 15 amino acids. Germline CDR1 reads ENHRY; CDR2 reads SYGVKD. V lost 3 bases and J 4 bases, leaving 10 bases between the germline ends. The CDR3 sequence: CAISDLGGYNSPLHF. The DNA for the CDR3 is TGTGCCATCAGTGACCTGGGGGGATATAATTCACCCCTCCACTTT.

Here the CDR3 reads CASRTGTSLGEQFF. The CDR3 DNA sequence: TGTGCCAGCAGAACCGGGACTAGCCTTGGTGAGCAGTTCTTC. The chain joins TRBV6-5 to TRBJ2-1; 9 bases line up with TRBD2. V was clipped by 6 bases and J by 9 bases; unmatched bases: 9. Germline V gene data show CDR1 as MNHEY and CDR2 as SVGAGI. This CDR3 is built from 14 residues.

The gene calls are TRBV6-5 and TRBJ2-7; TRBD1 agrees at 10 bases. The germline V gene encodes CDR1 MNHEY and CDR2 SVGAGI. V lost 6 bases and J lost 5; bases outside the gene matches: 7. The CDR3 is 14 residues long. The DNA for the CDR3 is TGTGCCAGCAGACCGGGACAGGGGACCCACGAGCAGTACTTC. Protein: CASRPGQGTHEQYF.

For this clone: Other DNA sequences in the same sample also yield this CDR3. The chain combines TRBV5-1 with TRBJ1-2; 8 bases are shared with TRBD1. CDR1 is SGHRS and CDR2 is YFSETQ in the germline V gene. CDR3 length: 14 amino acids. After removal of 0 bases from V and 5 bases from J, the junction contained 3 bases not matched to a gene. The CDR3 DNA reads TGCGCCAGCAGCTTGGGGACAGGGCCTTATGGCTACACCTTC. Translation gives CASSLGTGPYGYTF.

The rearrangement joins TRBV12-3 or TRBV12-4 to TRBJ1-1; 9 bases align to TRBD1. This CDR3 comprises 12 residues. Trimming cost V 6 bases and J 8 bases; bases outside gene matches: 4. The CDR3 is CASSYTGGEAFF. CDR3 nucleotide sequence: TGTGCCAGCAGCTATACAGGGGGCGAAGCTTTCTTT.

This chain links TRBV6-5 with TRBJ1-4; D ambiguous. Trimming left V 4 bases short and J 0 bases short, with 9 bases between. CDR3 length: 15 amino acids. In germline, CDR1 is MNHEY, CDR2 SVGAGI. The CDR3 protein is CASSSGSTTNEKLFF. CDR3 nucleotides: TGTGCCAGCAGTTCGGGTAGCACAACTAATGAAAAACTGTTTTTT.

This rearrangement joins TRBV5-1 to TRBJ1-3, with a possible D match to TRBD1 (5 bases). CDR1 is SGHRS, CDR2 YFSETQ, per germline. This CDR3 is 17 amino acids long. Between the trimmed V and J ends, which lost 0 bases and 2 bases, there was a span of 15 bases. DNA for the CDR3: TGCGCCAGCAGCTTGGGACAGACCCTTATCCCTGGAAACACCATATATTTT. Protein product: CASSLGQTLIPGNTIYF.

This rearrangement joins TRBV7-6 to TRBJ2-1; the D gene is possibly TRBD1 (5 bases). The CDR3 is 15 residues long. Looked up from germline, CDR1 is SGHVS and CDR2 is FNYEAQ. V lost 4 bases and J lost 0, with 10 bases in between. CDR3 DNA sequence: TGTGCCAGCAGCTCGACAGAGAGCTCCTACAATGAGCAGTTCTTC. It translates to CASSSTESSYNEQFF.

The rearrangement links TRBV3-1 (or the pseudogene TRBV3-2) to TRBJ2-4; weak D call: TRBD1 (6 bases). Trimming took off 0 bases at V and 6 bases at J, with 12 bases between the two ends. CDR3 length equals 15 residues. Germline V gene sequence: CDR1 LGHDT, CDR2 YNNKEL (reference sequence). In nucleotides, the CDR3 is TGTGCCAGCAGCCAAGAAACAGGGTCAACAAACATTCAGTACTTC. Translation gives CASSQETGSTNIQYF.

The chain is built from TRBV11-2 and TRBJ1-1; 7 bases are a match to TRBD1. Trimming at V came to 4 bases and at J to 8 bases, leaving 4 bases not matched to a gene. This CDR3 contains 12 residues. Looked up from germline, CDR1 is SGHAT and CDR2 is FQNNGV. CDR3 nucleotide sequence: TGTGCCAGCAGCTCTCAGACAGGGGAAGCTTTCTTT. This codes for CASSSQTGEAFF. Based on the CDR3 plus reference TRBV11-2 and TRBJ1-1, the full variable domain is EAGVAQSPRYKIIEKRQSVAFWCNPISGHATLYWYQQILGQGPKLLIQFQNNGVVDDSQLPKDRFSAERLKGVDSTLKIQPAKLEDSAVYLCASSSQTGEAFFGQGTRLTVV.

The rearrangement links TRBV19 to TRBJ1-6, with 10 bases identical to TRBD1. Looked up from germline, CDR1 is LNHDA and CDR2 is SQIVND (reference sequence). The length of the CDR3 is 15 residues. V was clipped by 10 bases and J by 5 bases; unmatched bases: 8. For the CDR3, the DNA is TGTGCCACTCTCGACGGGACAGGGGATAATTCACCCCTCCACTTT. This encodes CATLDGTGDNSPLHF.

Remarks on this clone: The sample has other DNA sequences that encode this CDR3 too. The CDR3 region is CASSSRDRGYEQYF. As DNA, the CDR3 is TGTGCCAGCAGCAGCCGGGACAGGGGCTACGAGCAGTACTTC. This rearrangement joins TRBV7-9 to TRBJ2-7, with 10 positions matching TRBD1. From germline, CDR1 is SEHNR and CDR2 FQNEAQ (reference sequence). The CDR3 has 14 amino acids. Germline trimming cut 5 bases from V and 3 bases from J; bases unmatched to any gene: 4.

The chain carries TRBV7-2 and TRBJ1-2, with TRBD1 as a possible D gene (6 bases). CDR3 length: 14 amino acids. Germline CDR1 is SGHTA and CDR2 is FQGNSA. Trimming pared 5 bases from V and 0 bases from J, leaving 10 bases between. CDR3 DNA sequence: TGTGCCAGCAGCCAGGGGACGGCTAACTATGGCTACACCTTC. Its translation is CASSQGTANYGYTF.

This clone was recorded a few times. V usage is TRBV14 and J usage is TRBJ2-7; D unclear. The V end was cut by 1 base, the J end by 7 bases, with 8 bases between. The CDR3 is made up of 12 amino acids. Germline V gene sequence: CDR1 SGHDN, CDR2 FVKESK. This CDR3 reads CASSQVWAEQYF. DNA of the CDR3: TGTGCCAGCAGCCAAGTCTGGGCGGAGCAGTACTTC.

This sequence joins TRBV5-4 and TRBJ2-7; 9 positions agree with TRBD1. CDR3 length: 16 amino acids. Trimming at V came to 0 bases and at J to 0 bases, leaving 4 bases not matched to a gene. The V gene's germline CDR1 is SGHNT and CDR2 YYREEE (reference sequence). DNA for the CDR3: TGTGCCAGCAGCTTGGAGGCGGGACAGGGCTCCTACGAGCAGTACTTC. Translated, it gives CASSLEAGQGSYEQYF.

The genes are TRBV11-3 and TRBJ2-5; D is possibly TRBD1 (6 bases). The ends were cut back, 2 bases at V and 5 bases at J, with 9 bases in the middle. This CDR3 comprises 13 residues. Germline V CDR1 and CDR2: SGHNT, YENEEA. The CDR3 DNA sequence: TGTGCCAGCAGCTTAAACAGGGTTGAGACCCAGTACTTC. This translates into CASSLNRVETQYF.

V and J are TRBV27 and TRBJ1-1, with D unclear. The length of the CDR3 is 13 residues. Germline CDR1 MNHEY, CDR2 SMNVEV (reference sequence). The germline V and J ends were trimmed by 5 bases and 0 bases, with 7 bases remaining between them. CDR3 DNA sequence: TGTGCCAGCAGTCCCAGGATGAACACTGAAGCTTTCTTT. Residues: CASSPRMNTEAFF.

This CDR3 is CASSLSPNSPLHF. CDR3 DNA: TGTGCCAGCAGCCTAAGCCCCAATTCACCCCTCCACTTT. The V and J genes are TRBV14 and TRBJ1-6, with unresolved D. The CDR3 has 13 residues. Trimming stripped 4 bases from V and 7 bases from J, with 8 bases between. Looked up from germline, CDR1 is SGHDN and CDR2 is FVKESK.

The J gene is TRBJ2-7, the V gene TRBV6-5; perhaps TRBD2 as D (6 bases). Germline CDR1 MNHEY, CDR2 SVGAGI. This CDR3 has 13 residues. V lost 2 bases, J lost 7 bases, and 12 bases lay in between. The CDR3 sequence is CASSYVGRREQYF. The DNA of the CDR3 is TGTGCCAGCAGTTACGTTGGGAGGAGGGAGCAGTACTTC.

This clone was picked up one time. This sequence joins TRBV7-9 and TRBJ2-5; a weak D match, TRBD2 (6 bases). This CDR3 has 14 amino acids. The V end was cut by 1 base, the J end by 3 bases, with 9 bases between. Germline CDR1 SEHNR, CDR2 FQNEAQ (reference sequence). The CDR3 loop is CASSLGGGKETQYF. The CDR3 DNA reads TGTGCCAGCAGCTTAGGTGGGGGGAAAGAGACCCAGTACTTC.

J is TRBJ1-6 and V is TRBV30; the D gene is possibly TRBD1 (5 bases). The CDR3 contains 13 residues. Germline CDR1 and CDR2: GTSNPN and SVGIG (reference sequence). Trimming shortened V by 5 bases and J by 10 bases, and 15 bases separated the two germline ends. CDR3 loop: CAWAGAEGSPLHF. In DNA, the CDR3 is TGTGCCTGGGCTGGGGCAGAAGGGTCACCCCTCCACTTT.

The chain is built from TRBV29-1 and TRBJ2-1; 14 nucleotides align to TRBD2. After removal of 8 bases from V and 7 bases from J, the junction contained 7 bases not matched to a gene. Germline CDR1 reads SQVTM; CDR2 reads ANQGSEA. The CDR3 has 14 residues. This chain's CDR3 is CSLRTSGGNNEQFF. The CDR3 bases are TGCAGCCTCCGGACTAGCGGGGGGAATAATGAGCAGTTCTTC.

The chain links TRBV4-3 to TRBJ1-1, with D possibly being TRBD1 (5 bases). This CDR3 has 14 residues. The V gene lost 2 bases and the J gene lost 1 base, with 8 bases spanning the gap. The germline CDR1 and CDR2 sequences are LGHNA and YSLEER. In DNA form, the CDR3 reads TGCGCCAGCAGCCAACCCGGACAGAACACTGAAGCTTTCTTT. It codes for CASSQPGQNTEAFF.

The chain joins TRBV19 to TRBJ2-2; 8 positions match TRBD1. Trimming at V came to 3 bases and at J to 7 bases, leaving 7 bases not matched to a gene. The CDR3 covers 15 residues. Germline CDR1 is LNHDA and CDR2 is SQIVND (reference sequence). CDR3 sequence: CASSILDRGGGELFF. CDR3 coding DNA: TGTGCCAGTAGTATTTTAGACAGGGGAGGCGGGGAGCTGTTTTTT.

Regarding this clone: This sample also contains other DNA sequences that code for the same CDR3. The CDR3 is CASSFRGGYGYTF. In DNA, the CDR3 is TGTGCCAGCAGTTTTAGAGGCGGGTATGGCTACACCTTC. This sequence joins TRBV28 and TRBJ1-2; D unclear. Trimming took 3 bases from V and 5 from J, leaving 10 bases between them. Germline loops: CDR1 MDHEN, CDR2 SYDVKM. The CDR3 runs 13 residues.

The gene calls are TRBV10-2 and TRBJ2-3; the D gene is possibly TRBD2 (6 bases). Germline V gene lookup returns CDR1 WSHSY and CDR2 SAAADI. There are 15 residues in the CDR3. V was clipped by 2 bases and J by 0 bases, with 9 bases between them. The CDR3 DNA follows: TGCGCCAGCAGTGAGGCTAGCGTTAGCACAGATACGCAGTATTTT. As protein: CASSEASVSTDTQYF.

This chain uses TRBV27 with TRBJ1-2, with TRBD1 matching over 8 bases. The CDR3 length is 15 residues. V dropped 5 bases and J dropped 4; count of bases not matched to a gene: 9. CDR1 and CDR2 from the germline V gene are MNHEY and SMNVEV (reference sequence). CDR3: CASSQVDRGGYGYTF. The CDR3 DNA follows: TGTGCCAGCAGTCAAGTCGACAGGGGAGGCTATGGCTACACCTTC.

The chain links TRBV3-1 (or the pseudogene TRBV3-2) to TRBJ1-2; D may be TRBD1 (5 bases). The CDR3 extends over 13 amino acids. Germline V lookup: CDR1 LGHDT, CDR2 YNNKEL (reference sequence). V was pared by 8 bases and J by 4 bases, with 14 bases between. CDR3 bases: TGTGCCAGCGGCTCCGGGGGAACCTATGGCTACACCTTC. Its translation: CASGSGGTYGYTF.

This chain connects TRBV13 to TRBJ2-2; D ambiguous. CDR3 size: 16 residues. V lost 9 bases to trimming and J lost 4 bases, with 21 bases between them. The germline V gene has CDR1 PRHDT and CDR2 FYEKMQ (reference sequence). The CDR3 here is CASKLRHLTGTGELFF. CDR3 DNA sequence: TGTGCCAGTAAGCTACGGCATCTCACGGGCACCGGGGAGCTGTTTTTT. The whole variable domain, remainder taken from reference TRBV13 and TRBJ2-2, is AAGVIQSPRHLIKEKRETATLKCYPIPRHDTVYWYQQGPGQDPQFLISFYEKMQSDKGSIPDRFSAQQFSDYHSELNMSSLELGDSALYFCASKLRHLTGTGELFFGEGSRLTVL.

The V and J genes are TRBV6-5 and TRBJ2-7, with a weak D call TRBD1 (5 bases). The CDR3 has 13 amino acids. Germline CDR1 MNHEY, CDR2 SVGAGI. The V end lost 5 bases, the J end lost 2 bases, and 10 bases lay between the germline ends. The CDR3 bases are TGTGCCAGCAGTCCCCGACAGCCCTACGAGCAGTACTTC. Encoded protein: CASSPRQPYEQYF.

This clone was picked up one time. The chain carries TRBV12-3 or TRBV12-4 and TRBJ1-4; no firm D call. CDR3 length: 11 amino acids. V lost 4 bases, J lost 7 bases, and 4 bases lay in between. The CDR3 bases are TGTGCCAGCAGTTCGGGTGAAAAACTGTTTTTT. Translated, it gives CASSSGEKLFF.